The clone carrying this T cell receptor (beta chain) was counted a few times. Library construction for TCR beta used iRepertoire HTBI primers and Arm-PCR of CDR3 regions. Each CDR3 protein gets one entry after TCRdb re-called the multiplex PCR reads with MiXCR. The table has about 620,000 distinct CDR3 sequences, 16% seen once. This entry comes from a study of regulatory T cells in long-lasting Graves disease. As for time point: newly diagnosed GD, antithyroid drugs for less than 3 months. PBMCs provided the RNA from which the TCR library was made. The germline V gene encodes CDR1 LNHDA and CDR2 SQIVND (reference sequence). This CDR3 has 16 residues. The V gene lost 1 base and the J gene lost 5 bases, with 15 bases spanning the gap. Another study also made use of these data, one on T cells in Graves' hyperthyroidism and ophthalmopathy. That report notes: During a first-round RT-PCR of the TCR CDR3, the HTBI primer set was used.

The TCR originated in a woman in her 30s with Graves disease. Source: peripheral blood mononuclear cells (PBMCs), taken at new diagnosis, from a patient treated with antithyroid drugs. This chain uses TRBV19 with TRBJ1-5, with D uncertain. For the CDR3, the DNA is TGTGCCAGTAGTATAGGGACTCCGGGCCGCTATCAGCCCCAGCATTTT. Amino acids: CASSIGTPGRYQPQHF.